Listed below are T cell receptor beta chains from one sample, sequenced in a study of human T cells and chemical hapten exposure. TCRdb reanalysed the RACE reads using MiXCR and keeps one entry per CDR3 protein. There are some 120,000 distinct CDR3 sequences in the sample; about 8.2% occur only once, and roughly 1.8% lies in the top ten. The sequenced sample consisted of whole blood. The receptors shown here come from a male donor in good health. Some clones in this sample may be carry-over from other donors' samples. The CDR3 runs from the conserved cysteine through the conserved F or W. A D gene is named only where the DNA matches it firmly. Part of the rows lack a size; the others show once, few, many or a class for expanded clones.

j_gene,d_gene,v_gene,abundance,CDR3aa,CDR3nt
TRBJ2-2,.,TRBV7-2,.,CASSGRGPTGELFF,TGTGCCAGCAGCGGCCGGGGGCCCACGGGGGAGCTGTTTTTT
TRBJ2-7,.,TRBV7-2,few,CASSEGPIITYEQYF,TGTGCCAGCAGCGAGGGACCCATCATTACCTACGAGCAGTACTTC
TRBJ1-6,.,TRBV5-1,many,CASSLLEGSSYNSPLHF,TGCGCCAGCAGCTTGCTAGAGGGGAGCTCCTATAATTCACCCCTCCACTTT
TRBJ2-1,.,TRBV4-3,few,CASSQVGNSYGEQFF,TGCGCCAGCAGCCAAGTAGGGAACAGTTACGGTGAGCAGTTCTTC
TRBJ2-1,TRBD1,TRBV6-1,.,CASTSPGQGGEQFF,TGTGCCAGCACCTCCCCGGGACAGGGAGGTGAGCAGTTCTTC
TRBJ2-7,.,TRBV11-2,.,CASSLDSTRYEQYF,TGTGCCAGCAGCTTAGATTCTACCCGATACGAGCAGTACTTC
TRBJ2-1,.,TRBV11-3,few,CASSLGRSSYNEQFF,TGTGCCAGCAGCTTAGGGAGGAGCTCCTACAATGAGCAGTTCTTC
TRBJ1-2,TRBD1,TRBV11-2,few,CASSRQGSDYGYTF,TGTGCCAGCAGCCGACAGGGGTCCGACTATGGCTACACCTTC
TRBJ2-7,.,TRBV6-5,few,CASRNGGSYEQYF,TGTGCCAGCAGAAATGGGGGCTCCTACGAGCAGTACTTC
TRBJ2-2,TRBD2,TRBV10-3,many,CAISRAGESTGELFF,TGTGCCATCTCTCGAGCGGGGGAATCAACCGGGGAGCTGTTTTTT
TRBJ2-1,TRBD2,TRBV6-4,.,CASTRLAGDLDEQFF,TGTGCCAGCACCAGACTAGCGGGAGATCTAGATGAGCAGTTCTTC
TRBJ2-3,.,TRBV24-1,.,CATSENDGSPDTQYF,TGTGCCACCAGTGAGAATGACGGGAGTCCCGATACGCAGTATTTT
TRBJ1-1,TRBD1,TRBV13,few,CASSSGTGGSTEAFF,TGTGCCAGCAGCTCCGGGACAGGGGGATCCACTGAAGCTTTCTTT
TRBJ1-1,.,TRBV6-2/TRBV6-3,few,CASSYGSWDTEAFF,TGTGCCAGCAGTTACGGCTCGTGGGACACTGAAGCTTTCTTT
TRBJ2-3,TRBD2,TRBV20-1,.,CSARALLAGGPMNTQYF,TGCAGTGCTAGAGCCCTTCTAGCGGGAGGGCCGATGAATACGCAGTATTTT
TRBJ2-7,.,TRBV6-2/TRBV6-3,many,CASNNLGEGDDEQYF,TGTGCCAGCAACAACTTAGGTGAAGGGGACGACGAGCAGTACTTC
TRBJ2-5,.,TRBV24-1,many,CATSDLLSVLDQETQYF,TGTGCCACCAGTGATTTGTTATCGGTGCTAGATCAAGAGACCCAGTACTTC
TRBJ2-1,.,TRBV20-1,few,CSANLGQGDLVIAGEVKFF,TGCAGTGCTAACCTCGGACAGGGAGATTTAGTTATAGCGGGGGAGGTTAAGTTCTTC
TRBJ1-3,.,TRBV19,.,CASKEDSGNTIYF,TGTGCCAGTAAGGAGGACTCTGGAAACACCATATATTTT
TRBJ1-4,.,TRBV7-9,.,CASSPEKTTNEKLFF,TGTGCCAGCAGCCCCGAGAAGACAACTAATGAAAAACTGTTTTTT
TRBJ2-1,TRBD2,TRBV27,few,CASSFTAGSNNEQFF,TGTGCCAGCAGTTTTACAGCGGGAAGCAACAATGAGCAGTTCTTC
TRBJ1-1,TRBD1,TRBV7-9,many,CASSPTGGTEAFF,TGTGCCAGCAGCCCCACAGGGGGCACTGAAGCTTTCTTT
TRBJ1-1,.,TRBV15,.,CATSRDFGGSEAFF,TGTGCCACCAGCAGAGATTTCGGGGGTTCTGAAGCTTTCTTT
TRBJ2-7,TRBD2,TRBV7-2,few,CASTQSGGSSYEQYF,TGTGCCAGCACCCAAAGCGGGGGGAGCTCCTACGAGCAGTACTTC
TRBJ2-5,TRBD2,TRBV3-1,.,CASSLISQFSRGLAGDGGQETQYF,TGTGCCAGCAGCCTAATTAGCCAATTCAGTAGGGGACTAGCGGGAGATGGGGGCCAAGAGACCCAGTACTTC
TRBJ2-1,.,TRBV5-4,.,CASSWGAGEGVEQFF,TGTGCCAGCAGCTGGGGTGCAGGGGAGGGGGTGGAGCAGTTCTTC
TRBJ1-4,TRBD1,TRBV7-9,many,CASSNRDRGINEKLFF,TGTGCCAGCAGCAACCGGGACAGGGGAATTAATGAAAAACTGTTTTTT
TRBJ2-1,.,TRBV2,.,CAGIGPESSYNEQFF,TGTGCCGGGATAGGACCTGAGAGCTCCTACAATGAGCAGTTCTTC
TRBJ1-1,.,TRBV25-1,.,CASRPGAFTEAFF,TGTGCCAGTCGACCAGGGGCATTCACTGAAGCTTTCTTT
TRBJ2-7,.,TRBV14,many,CASSQVRTREQYF,TGTGCCAGCAGCCAAGTCCGGACGAGGGAGCAGTACTTC
TRBJ1-5,.,TRBV20-1,few,CSARPGGNQPQHF,TGCAGTGCTAGACCAGGGGGCAATCAGCCCCAGCATTTT
TRBJ1-1,TRBD1,TRBV29-1,.,CSVVQGGAFF,TGCAGCGTTGTGCAGGGGGGCGCTTTCTTT
TRBJ2-1,TRBD1,TRBV12-3/TRBV12-4,many,CASRGQDSGNEQFF,TGTGCCAGCAGGGGACAGGACAGTGGCAATGAGCAGTTCTTC
TRBJ2-3,.,TRBV5-6,many,CASSGDPLADTQYF,TGTGCCAGCAGCGGGGACCCCTTGGCAGATACGCAGTATTTT
TRBJ2-7,TRBD2,TRBV4-3,few,CASSQGPARSGGPTLF,TGCGCCAGCAGCCAAGGCCCCGCGAGGAGCGGGGGACCCACCCTCTTC
TRBJ1-1,TRBD1,TRBV10-3,many,CAISESGQGSTEAFF,TGTGCCATCAGTGAGTCAGGACAGGGGTCGACTGAAGCTTTCTTT
TRBJ2-3,.,TRBV7-6,many,CASSPHPATDTQYF,TGTGCCAGCAGCCCCCACCCAGCTACAGATACGCAGTATTTT